The next 11 T cell receptor beta chains were all read from a single sample in a study of metastatic and nonmetastatic thyroid tumors. None of the patients had undergone any treatment ahead of thyroid surgery. MiXCR re-clonotyped the PCR reads for TCRdb. The data show around 26,000 clones, roughly 19% seen once. The sequenced sample consisted of blood. The source of these receptors is a male donor with papillary thyroid cancer or a benign thyroid nodule (not recorded which). Some clones in this sample may be carry-over from other donors' samples.

This clone has at least ten counts. The chain couples TRBV7-8 to TRBJ2-2; 7 nucleotides line up with TRBD2. J lost 7 bases, V lost 7 bases, and 6 bases had no gene match. The CDR3 covers 13 residues. Germline CDR1 SGHVS, CDR2 FQNEAQ. The CDR3 protein is CASTREVGGELFF. CDR3 DNA sequence: TGTGCCAGCACTCGGGAGGTCGGCGGGGAGCTGTTTTTT.

Ten or more counts support this clone. The chain employs TRBV30 and TRBJ2-1, with 10 bases fitting TRBD1. In germline, CDR1 is GTSNPN, CDR2 SVGIG (reference sequence). This CDR3 has 13 residues. J lost 9 bases, V lost 2 bases, and 4 bases had no gene match. CDR3 protein: CAWSFDRGREQFF. The DNA for the CDR3 is TGTGCCTGGAGTTTTGACAGGGGGCGTGAGCAGTTCTTC.

Ten or more counts support this clone. A much larger clone lies a single base off, so this may be a read error. The rearrangement joins TRBV5-1 to TRBJ2-5; 8 bases agree with TRBD1. The CDR3 is 16 residues long. Germline CDR1 and CDR2: SGHRS and YFSETQ. The CDR3 reads CASSPQWQTGEETLYF. CDR3 bases: TGCGCCAGCAGCCCCCAGTGGCAGACAGGGGAAGAGACCCTGTACTTC.

The table lists this clone with a few counts. The genes are TRBV2 and TRBJ1-1; D gene uncertain. V was clipped by 6 bases and J by 0 bases, with 11 bases between them. The CDR3 runs to 14 residues. Germline lookup yields CDR1 SNHLY and CDR2 FYNNEI. CDR3 loop: CASRARAMNTEAFF. The CDR3 nucleotides read TGTGCCAGCAGGGCGCGGGCCATGAACACTGAAGCTTTCTTT. Complete variable domain (other parts from reference TRBV2 and TRBJ1-1): EPEVTQTPSHQVTQMGQEVILRCVPISNHLYFYWYRQILGQKVEFLVSFYNNEISEKSEIFDDQFSVERPDGSNFTLKIRSTKLEDSAMYFCASRARAMNTEAFFGQGTRLTVV.

There are many counts of this clone. This rearrangement joins TRBV19 to TRBJ1-4; D is uncertain. V lost 3 bases to trimming and J lost 10 bases, with 15 bases between them. Germline V gene lookup returns CDR1 LNHDA and CDR2 SQIVND (reference sequence). This CDR3 has 14 residues. This CDR3 is CASSMRAGGGKLFF. The CDR3 DNA sequence: TGTGCCAGTAGTATGAGGGCAGGAGGTGGAAAACTGTTTTTT.

The chain carries TRBV6-2 or TRBV6-3 and TRBJ2-4; 9 bases line up with TRBD1. V trimming: 0 bases; J trimming: 0 bases; junction bases outside the gene matches: 12. This CDR3 contains 20 residues. The germline CDR1 and CDR2 sequences are MNHEY and SVGEGT. The CDR3 region has the DNA TGTGCCAGCAGTTACTCGGTTGGGACAGGGTCAAAGGGAGCCAAAAACATTCAGTACTTC. Translated, it gives CASSYSVGTGSKGAKNIQYF.

This clone has a count of ten or more. The rearrangement uses TRBV5-1 and TRBJ2-2; 14 positions match TRBD2. V gave up 5 bases and J gave up 1 base; unmatched junction bases: 7. CDR1 and CDR2 from the germline V gene are SGHRS and YFSETQ. The CDR3 loop spans 18 amino acids. The CDR3 sequence is CASRLGLAGVMNTGELFF. The CDR3 DNA reads as TGCGCCAGCAGGCTGGGACTAGCGGGAGTTATGAACACCGGGGAGCTGTTTTTT.

By frequency in the sample, this clone is medium-sized. This rearrangement joins TRBV2 to TRBJ2-7; 9 bases agree with TRBD1. The CDR3 loop spans 14 amino acids. With 5 bases clipped from V and 3 bases from J, the junction kept 5 bases outside the gene matches. CDR1 SNHLY and CDR2 FYNNEI come from the germline V gene. In nucleotides, the CDR3 is TGTGCCAGCAGTCCGAGGACAGGGGTCTACGAGCAGTACTTC. Amino acid sequence: CASSPRTGVYEQYF.

About this clone: This may be a read error, as it is one base from a much larger clone. This is likely a read error, given that the CDR3 carries no conserved phenylalanine or tryptophan at its end. This chain connects TRBV12-3 or TRBV12-4 to TRBJ1-5; D not resolved. The CDR3 has 14 amino acids. The CDR3 DNA sequence: TGTGCCAGCAGTTTAGGGGTGGGCAATCAACCCCAGCATCTT. Translation gives CASSLGVGNQPQHL.

This clone was observed a handful of times. The chain couples TRBV6-6 to TRBJ1-6; 9 positions match TRBD1. CDR1 MNHNY and CDR2 SVGAGI come from the germline V gene (reference sequence). The CDR3 is 14 residues long. With 1 base clipped from V and 9 bases from J, the junction kept 1 base outside the gene matches. The CDR3 spells CASSYLTGGSPLHF. The CDR3 DNA reads as TGTGCCAGCAGTTACTTGACAGGGGGTTCACCCCTCCACTTT.

Judged by abundance, this clone is medium-sized. The chain joins TRBV2 to TRBJ2-5; 13 positions match TRBD2. The germline V gene has CDR1 SNHLY and CDR2 FYNNEI. J was trimmed by 5 bases and V by 5 bases; bases with no gene match: 5. This CDR3 contains 15 residues. CDR3 sequence reads: CASSFMGLAGETQYF. The CDR3, as DNA: TGTGCCAGCAGTTTTATGGGACTAGCGGGGGAGACCCAGTACTTC.